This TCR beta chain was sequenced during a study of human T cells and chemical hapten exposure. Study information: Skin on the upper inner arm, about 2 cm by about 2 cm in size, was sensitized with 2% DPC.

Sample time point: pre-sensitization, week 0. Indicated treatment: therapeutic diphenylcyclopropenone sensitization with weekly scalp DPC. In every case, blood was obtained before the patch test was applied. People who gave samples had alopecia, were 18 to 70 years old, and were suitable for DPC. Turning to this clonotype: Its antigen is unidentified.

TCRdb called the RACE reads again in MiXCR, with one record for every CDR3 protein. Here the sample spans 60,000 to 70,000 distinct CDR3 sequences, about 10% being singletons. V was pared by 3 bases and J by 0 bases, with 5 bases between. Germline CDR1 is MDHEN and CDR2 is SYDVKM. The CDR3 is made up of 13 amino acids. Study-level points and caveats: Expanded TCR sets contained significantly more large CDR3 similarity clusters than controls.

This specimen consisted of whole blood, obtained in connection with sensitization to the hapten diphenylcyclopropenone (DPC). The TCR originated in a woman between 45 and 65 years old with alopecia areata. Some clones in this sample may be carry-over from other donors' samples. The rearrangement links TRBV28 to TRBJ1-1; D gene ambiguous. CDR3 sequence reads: CASSFPLNTEAFF. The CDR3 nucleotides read TGTGCCAGCAGTTTCCCCCTGAACACTGAAGCTTTCTTT.